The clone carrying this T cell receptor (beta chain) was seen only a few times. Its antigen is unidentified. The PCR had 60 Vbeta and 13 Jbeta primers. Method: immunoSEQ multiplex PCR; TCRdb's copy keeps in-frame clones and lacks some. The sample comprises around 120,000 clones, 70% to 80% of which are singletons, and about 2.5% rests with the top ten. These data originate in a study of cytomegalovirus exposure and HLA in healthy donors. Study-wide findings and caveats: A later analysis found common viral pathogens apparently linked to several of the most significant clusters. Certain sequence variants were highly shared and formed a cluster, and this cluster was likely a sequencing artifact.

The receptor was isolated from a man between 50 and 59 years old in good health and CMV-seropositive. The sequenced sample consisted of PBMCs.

The CDR3: CASSRQALQETQYF. The CDR3 DNA sequence: TGCGCCAGCAGCCGACAGGCCCTCCAAGAGACCCAGTACTTC. This chain connects TRBV4-1 to TRBJ2-5, with D perhaps matching TRBD1 (6 bases). V lost 4 bases to trimming and J lost 1 base, with 10 bases between them. This CDR3 spans 14 amino acids. Germline CDR1 MGHRA, CDR2 YSYEKL.